These 11 T cell receptor beta chains were sequenced from one sample in a study of blood T cell repertoires in COVID-19. Sequencing was performed with immunoSEQ multiplex PCR; in TCRdb, only in-frame clones are kept and a portion is missing. Seen here are approximately 270,000 clones, approximately 91% observed once, and the top ten hold 1.2%. The sample taken for sequencing was PBMCs or T cells enriched from blood (not recorded which). All receptors come from a human donor in a cohort exposed to, infected with or recovered from COVID-19 (not recorded which). The donor label of this sample is uncertain.

The CDR3 here is CASSLGGSDTQYF. The CDR3 DNA reads TGTGCCAGCAGTTTGGGCGGGTCAGATACGCAGTATTTT. The rearrangement links TRBV12-3 or TRBV12-4 to TRBJ2-3; a possible D gene is TRBD2 (5 bases). V shed 3 bases and J shed 4 bases, with 8 bases lying between them. CDR3 length equals 13 residues.

This clone was observed once. The V call is TRBV21-1, the J call TRBJ2-3; the table's D call of TRBD1 was not tested on the DNA. TRBV21-1 is a recognized pseudogene. This CDR3 contains 15 residues. CDR3 region: CASSRSLGQFDTQYF. Here the CDR3 DNA reads TGTGCCAGCAGCCGAAGTCTGGGGCAGTTCGATACGCAGTATTTT.

The table lists this clone with a count of one. The chain links TRBV30 to TRBJ1-4; D call uncertain. This CDR3 has 14 amino acids. The V end lost 0 bases, the J end lost 3 bases, and 8 bases lay between the germline ends. Germline CDR1 is GTSNPN and CDR2 is SVGIG (reference sequence). The CDR3 nucleotides are TGTGCCTGGAGTGTTAGTGTTGCTAATGAAAAACTGTTTTTT. Residues: CAWSVSVANEKLFF.

This clone was picked up one time. The gene calls are TRBV6-6 and TRBJ1-2; no clear D gene. Germline assignment: CDR1 MNHNY and CDR2 SVGAGI (reference sequence). CDR3 length equals 15 residues. Trimming shortened V by 0 bases and J by 5 bases, and 13 bases separated the two germline ends. This chain's CDR3 is CASSYSSEDWYGYTF. Here the CDR3 DNA reads TGTGCCAGCAGTTACTCGAGCGAGGACTGGTATGGCTACACCTTC.

This clone was seen once. The rearrangement links TRBV6-5 to TRBJ2-7, with 9 bases fitting TRBD1. Per germline, CDR1 MNHEY and CDR2 SVGAGI. The V segment lost 2 bases and the J segment 9 bases; nucleotides outside the gene matches: 2. The CDR3 length is 12 residues. CDR3 bases: TGTGCCAGCAGTTACCCGGGACAGGGGCAGTACTTC. It is translated as CASSYPGQGQYF.

The chain couples TRBV9 to TRBJ2-5, with a possible D match to TRBD2 (5 bases). Germline values: CDR1 SGDLS, CDR2 YYNGEE. The length of the CDR3 is 13 residues. V was shortened by 0 bases and J by 5 bases, with 8 bases between the two germline ends. DNA for the CDR3: TGTGCCAGCAGCGTAGACACGGGGGAGACCCAGTACTTC. Translation: CASSVDTGETQYF.

V is TRBV11-3 and J is TRBJ1-1, with TRBD1 matching over 7 bases. This CDR3 is built from 14 residues. The ends lost 4 bases at V and 4 bases at J; junction bases unmatched: 6. Germline assignment: CDR1 SGHNT and CDR2 YENEEA. CDR3 sequence: CASSYPGQSTEAFF. The CDR3 bases are TGTGCCAGCAGCTACCCGGGACAGTCCACTGAAGCTTTCTTT.

This chain links TRBV18 with TRBJ2-4; D is possibly TRBD2 (5 bases). Germline lookup yields CDR1 KGHSH and CDR2 LQKENI. The CDR3 is 16 amino acids. V was shortened by 3 bases and J by 5 bases, with 17 bases between the two germline ends. The CDR3 is CASSPSGISTENIQYF. DNA for the CDR3: TGTGCCAGCTCACCCTCCGGGATCTCGACGGAAAACATTCAGTACTTC.

This rearrangement joins TRBV23-1 to TRBJ1-5; 7 bases are shared with TRBD1. TRBV23-1 is classed as an ORF, of uncertain function. The trim removed 2 bases at V and 3 bases at J, leaving 10 bases unmatched. The CDR3 is 17 amino acids. The CDR3 DNA sequence: TGCGCCAGCAGTCAACACCTCGGGACAGCCTTCAATCAGCCCCAGCATTTT. This encodes CASSQHLGTAFNQPQHF.

V usage is TRBV5-4 and J usage is TRBJ1-2, with a weak D call TRBD1 (5 bases). CDR1 and CDR2 from the germline V gene are SGHNT and YYREEE (reference sequence). V was shortened by 2 bases and J by 0 bases, with 8 bases between the two germline ends. CDR3 length equals 14 residues. CDR3 sequence: CASSLQEPNYGYTF. The CDR3 DNA is TGTGCCAGCAGCTTACAGGAACCTAACTATGGCTACACCTTC.

V usage is TRBV19 and J usage is TRBJ1-2; 12 positions agree with TRBD1. The germline CDR1 and CDR2 sequences are LNHDA and SQIVND (reference sequence). CDR3 size: 15 residues. V was pared by 10 bases and J by 1 base, with 7 bases of the junction left unmatched. The CDR3 loop reads CAKGDRGPLNYGYTF. DNA for the CDR3: TGTGCCAAGGGGGACAGGGGGCCACTTAACTATGGCTACACCTTC.